These 2 T cell receptor beta chains were sequenced from one sample in a study of molecular identifiers for immune sequencing clone quantification. Each CDR3 protein is one row after TCRdb ran MiXCR on the PCR reads. The sample records approximately 320,000 distinct CDR3 sequences, roughly 24% being singletons. Sequenced: naive CD8+ T cells from blood, with Jurkat cell RNA spiked in. Specified subset: FACS-sorted CD8+CD4-CCR7+CD45RA+ naive T cells. The receptors shown here come from a human donor in good health. Some libraries in this study had Jurkat cell RNA spiked in.

Turning to this clonotype: Compared with germline, one end of the junction differs, possibly owing to a read error. The V gene is TRBV7-6, the J gene TRBJ2-1, with 13 bases that match TRBD2. CDR3 length: 17 amino acids. In germline, CDR1 is SGHVS, CDR2 FNYEAQ. Here the CDR3 reads CASSLITSGRVGNELFF. In DNA form, the CDR3 reads TGTGCCAGCAGCTTAATTACTAGCGGGAGGGTTGGAAATGAGCTGTTCTTC. Filled out from reference TRBV7-6 and TRBJ2-1, the complete variable domain reads GAGVSQSPRYKVTKRGQDVALRCDPISGHVSLYWYRQALGQGPEFLTYFNYEAQQDKSGLPNDRFSAERPEGSISTLTIQRTEQRDSAMYRCASSLITSGRVGNELFFGPGTRLTVL.

V is TRBV6-5 and J is TRBJ1-1; D is uncertain. The CDR3 spans 13 residues. Trimming took 0 bases from V and 9 from J, leaving 11 bases between them. From germline, CDR1 is MNHEY and CDR2 SVGAGI. The CDR3, as DNA: TGTGCCAGCAGTTACTCGAGCGTTAGACAAGCTTTCTTT. It specifies CASSYSSVRQAFF.